The source of this T cell receptor beta chain is a study of blood T cells in healthy people across ages. Study conclusions and caveats: The study could not conclusively compare naive and antigen-experienced cells, given its unsorted PBMCs.

The germline V gene encodes CDR1 DFQATT and CDR2 SNEGSKA (reference sequence). Trimming shortened V by 3 bases and J by 1 base, and 15 bases separated the two germline ends. The CDR3 covers 15 residues. Using a J-beta primer mix together with a sample-barcoded 5' primer, a second PCR was run for about 6 to 12 cycles. Each CDR3 protein is one row after TCRdb ran MiXCR on the 5' RACE reads. The profile covers roughly 1,500,000 distinct CDR3 sequences, with around two fifths appearing a single time and 7% to 9.5% taken by the ten largest. A note on this clonotype: The antigen is unknown.

The rearrangement uses TRBV20-1 and TRBJ1-1; D might be TRBD1 (5 bases). The sequence was collected from a woman younger than 30 in good health. The sample consisted of blood. The CDR3 sequence is CSASIRGKGNTEAFF. As DNA, the CDR3 is TGCAGTGCTAGTATAAGGGGCAAGGGGAACACTGAAGCTTTCTTT.